What follows are 18 T cell receptor beta chains derived from one specimen sequenced in a study of T-cell reconstitution after alpha-beta-depleted transplantation in children. The library targeted TCRbeta and was prepared with unique molecular identifiers. TCRdb reanalysed the PCR reads using MiXCR and keeps one entry per CDR3 protein. Here the sample spans about 590,000 distinct CDR3 sequences, 13% being singletons. The input for sequencing was PBMCs, mostly from graft donor cells, taken 360 days after TCRalphabeta/CD19-depleted stem cell transplant. The receptor set was obtained from a male patient aged 5 to 17 who had a stem cell transplant for acute myeloid leukemia, so the T cells may come from the graft donor.

This clonotype was observed a handful of times. V gene TRBV4-3 combines with J gene TRBJ2-7, with D possibly matching TRBD2 (6 bases). Trimming removed 4 bases from V and 6 bases from J, with 19 bases in between. The V gene's germline CDR1 is LGHNA and CDR2 YSLEER. There are 15 residues in the CDR3. The CDR3: CASSLGSGTWGEQYF. The CDR3 nucleotides read TGCGCCAGCAGCCTTGGTAGCGGAACGTGGGGCGAGCAGTACTTC.

This clonotype has just a few counts. The chain links TRBV6-1 to TRBJ2-3, with 10 bases lining up with TRBD1. The V gene's germline CDR1 is MNHNS and CDR2 SASEGT. V trimming: 6 bases; J trimming: 6 bases; junction bases outside the gene matches: 6. CDR3 size: 14 residues. CDR3: CASSTGTGVDTQYF. CDR3 nucleotides: TGTGCCAGCAGCACCGGGACAGGGGTGGATACGCAGTATTTT.

This clonotype occurred a few times. This rearrangement joins TRBV5-1 to TRBJ2-2; 8 bases match TRBD1. Germline-derived CDR1 and CDR2 are SGHRS and YFSETQ. The CDR3 runs 15 residues. Trimming took 2 bases from V and 4 from J; bases not matched to a gene: 4. The CDR3 reads CASSFLQGGTGELFF. DNA for the CDR3: TGCGCCAGCAGCTTCTTACAGGGGGGCACCGGGGAGCTGTTTTTT.

This clonotype was seen a handful of times. The rearrangement links TRBV20-1 to TRBJ1-5; D unclear. Per the germline V gene, CDR1 is DFQATT and CDR2 is SNEGSKA (reference sequence). The CDR3 has 12 residues. The V end lost 2 bases, the J end lost 9 bases, and 11 bases lay between the germline ends. The CDR3 here is CSARRPLMPQHF. DNA for the CDR3: TGCAGTGCTAGAAGGCCGTTGATGCCCCAGCATTTT.

This clonotype was seen more than once but under ten times. J is TRBJ2-5 and V is TRBV11-2, with D perhaps matching TRBD1 (6 bases). The V gene's germline CDR1 is SGHAT and CDR2 FQNNGV. V was trimmed by 5 bases and J by 5 bases, leaving 24 bases between them. The CDR3 contains 17 residues. The CDR3 loop reads CASSQIKRTARRETQYF. In DNA, the CDR3 is TGTGCCAGCAGCCAAATAAAAAGGACAGCCCGGAGGGAGACCCAGTACTTC. The full variable domain, in which reference TRBV11-2 and TRBJ2-5 provide the parts outside the CDR3, is EAGVAQSPRYKIIEKRQSVAFWCNPISGHATLYWYQQILGQGPKLLIQFQNNGVVDDSQLPKDRFSAERLKGVDSTLKIQPAKLEDSAVYLCASSQIKRTARRETQYFGPGTRLLVL.

The chain carries TRBV20-1 and TRBJ2-5; no definite D call. CDR3 length: 12 residues. V shed 8 bases and J shed 0 bases, with 10 bases lying between them. Per the germline V gene, CDR1 is DFQATT and CDR2 is SNEGSKA (reference sequence). CDR3 in amino acids: CSSRRYQETQYF. For the CDR3, the DNA is TGCAGTTCCAGGCGGTACCAAGAGACCCAGTACTTC.

This clonotype was seen only a few times. The V call is TRBV7-2, the J call TRBJ2-7; 7 bases line up with TRBD2. The CDR3 length is 14 residues. J was trimmed by 4 bases and V by 2 bases; bases with no gene match: 5. Germline V gene sequence: CDR1 SGHTA, CDR2 FQGNSA. This chain's CDR3 is CASSLTGGRYEQYF. The CDR3 DNA follows: TGTGCCAGCAGCTTAACCGGGGGGAGATACGAGCAGTACTTC.

This clonotype has ten or more counts. The V gene is TRBV9, the J gene TRBJ2-1; D may be TRBD1 or TRBD2 (5 bases each). The CDR3 is 16 amino acids. V lost 1 base and J lost 0, with 11 bases in between. Germline V gives CDR1 SGDLS, CDR2 YYNGEE. CDR3 in amino acids: CASSVRGADSYNEQFF. The DNA of the CDR3 is TGTGCCAGCAGCGTAAGGGGAGCAGACTCCTACAATGAGCAGTTCTTC.

This clonotype showed up just a few times. This chain connects TRBV20-1 to TRBJ2-7, with 7 bases fitting TRBD1. Germline V CDR1 and CDR2: DFQATT, SNEGSKA (reference sequence). Trimming cost V 1 base and J 2 bases; bases outside gene matches: 8. The CDR3 has 15 amino acids. CDR3 region: CSARADRARAYEQYF. The CDR3, as DNA: TGCAGTGCTAGAGCAGACAGGGCCAGGGCCTACGAGCAGTACTTC.

This clonotype was recorded a few times. The chain combines TRBV30 with TRBJ1-4, with 7 bases aligning to TRBD1. Germline lookup yields CDR1 GTSNPN and CDR2 SVGIG (reference sequence). CDR3 size: 14 residues. J lost 8 bases, V lost 5 bases, and 11 bases had no gene match. The CDR3 nucleotides read TGTGCCTGGGCCCCAGGGGGTTTATCGGAAAAACTGTTTTTT. It encodes CAWAPGGLSEKLFF. Combining the CDR3 with reference TRBV30 and TRBJ1-4 gives the whole variable domain SQTIHQWPATLVQPVGSPLSLECTVEGTSNPNLYWYRQAAGRGLQLLFYSVGIGQISSEVPQNLSASRPQDRQFILSSKKLLLSDSGFYLCAWAPGGLSEKLFFGSGTQLSVL.

CDR3 residues: CASSYSRKRETQYF. DNA of the CDR3: TGTGCCAGCAGTTACTCGAGGAAGAGGGAGACCCAGTACTTC. J is TRBJ2-5 and V is TRBV6-2 or TRBV6-3, with D hard to call. The V and J ends lost 0 bases and 5 bases respectively, with 10 bases between them. CDR1 MNHEY and CDR2 SVGEGT come from the germline V gene. This CDR3 is built from 14 residues.

This clonotype was picked up many times. The chain recombines TRBV21-1 with TRBJ2-1; the table's TRBD1 call for D was not verified on the DNA. TRBV21-1 is termed a pseudogene. The CDR3 extends over 16 amino acids. CDR3 sequence (DNA): TGTGCCAGCAGCAAAGCCGGACAGGGCGATTACAATGAGCAGTTCTTC. Protein: CASSKAGQGDYNEQFF.

The genes are TRBV5-5 and TRBJ2-1, with D perhaps matching TRBD1 (6 bases). Germline loops: CDR1 SGHKS, CDR2 YYEKEE (reference sequence). Trimming took 1 base from V and 10 from J, leaving 12 bases between them. This CDR3 region has 13 residues. The DNA of the CDR3 is TGTGCCAGCAGCTTGCCCAGGGGACAAGAGCAGTTCTTC. This codes for CASSLPRGQEQFF.

The J gene is TRBJ2-5, the V gene TRBV28, with TRBD1 matching 9 bases. CDR3 length: 15 amino acids. Germline loops: CDR1 MDHEN, CDR2 SYDVKM. V gave up 5 bases and J gave up 3 bases; unmatched junction bases: 7. In DNA form, the CDR3 reads TGTGCCAGCAGTGCCACCGGGACAGGGAAAGAGACCCAGTACTTC. It encodes CASSATGTGKETQYF.

CDR3 in amino acids: CASSFSRGTGEETQYF. The CDR3 DNA is TGTGCCAGCAGCTTCTCTAGGGGGACAGGAGAAGAGACCCAGTACTTC. The gene calls are TRBV7-8 and TRBJ2-5; 8 nucleotides match TRBD1. There are 16 residues in the CDR3. CDR1 and CDR2 from the germline V gene are SGHVS and FQNEAQ. The V gene end was trimmed by 3 bases and the J gene end by 3 bases; junction bases not matched to a gene: 9.

The CDR3 is CASSPTGPAKNIQYF. The DNA for the CDR3 is TGTGCCAGCAGTCCTACAGGACCGGCCAAAAACATTCAGTACTTC. V gene TRBV28 combines with J gene TRBJ2-4, with D perhaps TRBD1 (5 bases). Germline values: CDR1 MDHEN, CDR2 SYDVKM. V lost 5 bases and J 1 base, leaving 12 bases between the germline ends. The CDR3 is made up of 15 amino acids. Combining the CDR3 with reference TRBV28 and TRBJ2-4 gives the whole variable domain DVKVTQSSRYLVKRTGEKVFLECVQDMDHENMFWYRQDPGLGLRLIYFSYDVKMKEKGDIPEGYSVSREKKERFSLILESASTNQTSMYLCASSPTGPAKNIQYFGAGTRLSVL.

This clonotype came up many times. The chain uses TRBV20-1 and TRBJ2-3, with 8 bases lining up with TRBD2. Germline CDR1 is DFQATT and CDR2 is SNEGSKA (reference sequence). This CDR3 spans 13 amino acids. The CDR3 loop is CKAASGSTDTQYF. The CDR3 bases are TGCAAGGCTGCTAGCGGGAGCACAGATACGCAGTATTTT.

This clonotype occurred a few times. The rearrangement links TRBV6-5 to TRBJ1-1, with D possibly matching TRBD1 (5 bases). The CDR3 length is 15 residues. The V gene's germline CDR1 is MNHEY and CDR2 SVGAGI. Trimming shortened V by 0 bases and J by 1 base, and 9 bases separated the two germline ends. The CDR3 bases are TGTGCCAGCAGTTACTCCGGGGGAAAGAACACTGAAGCTTTCTTT. Residues: CASSYSGGKNTEAFF.